This T cell receptor (beta chain) was obtained from a study of human T cells and chemical hapten exposure (dated by TCRdb to about 2021). With respect to the entire study: Libraries were pooled for sequencing, and per-sample TCR yields varied mainly because of small differences in library volumes within the pool. The study tracked peripheral blood TCR repertoire changes in vivo during primary and secondary sensitization to the hapten diphenylcyclopropenone (DPC) in alopecia patients. Each blood RNA sample was used to sequence both TCR alpha and TCR beta chains. What the work shows at the level of the full study, not this receptor alone: DPC sensitization did not change the number of TCRs with a frequency above 1 in 1000, and there was no evidence of changes in global repertoire structure. Repeated subsampling changed both the strength of the expansion versus patch-test correlation and the threshold at which that correlation became significant.

CDR1 DFQATT and CDR2 SNEGSKA were looked up in the germline V gene (reference sequence). Its CDR3 holds 17 amino acids, cysteine through phenylalanine. CDR3 DNA only is kept here, 51 bases in frame from base 1. Trimming accounts for 2 bases at V and 4 bases at J, while the number of junction bases matched to no gene is 12. The sample's time point label, decoded: healthy volunteer bleed at 6 weeks. Unfractionated whole blood was collected in Tempus Blood RNA tubes, and total RNA was extracted from that blood. About five healthy volunteers served as TCR sequencing controls and were bled at day 0, 2 weeks and 6 weeks. Library generation was performed with RACE. TCRdb names NextSeq 500 as the instrument used. Library preparation attached unique molecular identifiers to individual cDNA molecules for quantitative, reproducible TCR counting. As for the original processing: The median number of TCRs per sample was roughly 98,000, ranging from 23,224 to 690,600. V, J and CDR3 annotation of the TCR reads was carried out using the Decombinator software suite. For PS versus PT1 abundance plots, all samples were subsampled to the same number of TCRs (28,000). TCRs were defined as expanded if absent before sensitization and observed at least eight times at the 2-week time point. Starting from the raw public reads, TCRdb applied fastp trimming at Q25, assembled clones with MiXCR and retained in-frame beta chains. Each CDR3 protein appears once, grouped with its most common genes and DNA. The V and J calls and clone size come from TCRdb's table, not from the authors' own analysis. The sample includes around 35,000 distinct CDR3 sequences, with 5.5% observed a single time. Roughly 13% of the sample is in the top ten clones.

Points on this clonotype: What this receptor recognizes is not known. A much larger clone lies a single base off, so this may be a read error.

The sequence came from a human donor in good health. Some clones in this sample may be carry-over from other donors' samples. The V and J segments used are TRBV20-1 and TRBJ2-2, and TRBD2 aligns with 8 junction nucleotides. Sequencing used whole blood. The CDR3 has the sequence CSARLSGTSLSTGELFF. The bases read TGCAGTGCTAGACTCTCCGGGACTAGTCTCAGCACCGGGGAGCTGTTTTTT.